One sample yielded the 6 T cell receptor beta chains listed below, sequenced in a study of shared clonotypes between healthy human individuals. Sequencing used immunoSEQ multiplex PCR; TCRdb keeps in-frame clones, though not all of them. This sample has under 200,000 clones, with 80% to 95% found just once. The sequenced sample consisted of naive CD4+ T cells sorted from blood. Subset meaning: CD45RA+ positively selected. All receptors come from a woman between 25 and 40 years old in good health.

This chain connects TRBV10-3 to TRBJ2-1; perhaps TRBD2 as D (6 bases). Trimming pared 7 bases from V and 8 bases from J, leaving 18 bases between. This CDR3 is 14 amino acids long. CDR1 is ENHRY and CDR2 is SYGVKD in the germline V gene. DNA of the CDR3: TGTGCCATCAAGGAGGGCCATAGCGTCGATGAGCAGTTCTTC. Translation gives CAIKEGHSVDEQFF.

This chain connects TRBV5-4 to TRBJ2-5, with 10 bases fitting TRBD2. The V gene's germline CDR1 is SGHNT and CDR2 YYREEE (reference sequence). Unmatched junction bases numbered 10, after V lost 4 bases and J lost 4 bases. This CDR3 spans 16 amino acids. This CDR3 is CASSLAGASGRETQYF. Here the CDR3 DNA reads TGTGCCAGCAGCCTGGCGGGGGCTAGCGGGAGAGAGACCCAGTACTTC. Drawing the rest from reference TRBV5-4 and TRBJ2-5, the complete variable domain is ETGVTQSPTHLIKTRGQQVTLRCSSQSGHNTVSWYQQALGQGPQFIFQYYREEENGRGNFPPRFSGLQFPNYSSELNVNALELDDSALYLCASSLAGASGRETQYFGPGTRLLVL.

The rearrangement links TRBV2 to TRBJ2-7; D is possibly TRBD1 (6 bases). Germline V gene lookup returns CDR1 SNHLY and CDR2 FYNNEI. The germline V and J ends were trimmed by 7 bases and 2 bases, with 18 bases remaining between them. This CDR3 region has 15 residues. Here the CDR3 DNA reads TGTGCCAGCAAGGGATTCAACAGGGAGCCCTACGAGCAGTACTTC. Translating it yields CASKGFNREPYEQYF.

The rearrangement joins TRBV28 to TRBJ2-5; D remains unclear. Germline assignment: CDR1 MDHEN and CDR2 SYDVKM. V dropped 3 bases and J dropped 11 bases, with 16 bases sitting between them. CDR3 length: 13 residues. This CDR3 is CASSFLPLLEQYF. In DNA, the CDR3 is TGTGCCAGCAGTTTTCTCCCCCTGCTGGAGCAGTACTTC.

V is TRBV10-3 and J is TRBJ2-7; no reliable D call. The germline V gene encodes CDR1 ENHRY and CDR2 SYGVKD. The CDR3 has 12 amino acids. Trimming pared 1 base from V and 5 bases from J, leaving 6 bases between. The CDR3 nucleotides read TGTGCCATCAGTGAGTACTCGGACGAGCAGTACTTC. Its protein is CAISEYSDEQYF.

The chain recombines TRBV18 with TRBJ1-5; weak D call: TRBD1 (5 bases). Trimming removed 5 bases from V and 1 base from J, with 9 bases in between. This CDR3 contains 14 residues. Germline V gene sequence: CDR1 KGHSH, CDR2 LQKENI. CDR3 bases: TGTGCCAGCTCAACCCGGGACAGCAATCAGCCCCAGCATTTT. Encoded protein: CASSTRDSNQPQHF.